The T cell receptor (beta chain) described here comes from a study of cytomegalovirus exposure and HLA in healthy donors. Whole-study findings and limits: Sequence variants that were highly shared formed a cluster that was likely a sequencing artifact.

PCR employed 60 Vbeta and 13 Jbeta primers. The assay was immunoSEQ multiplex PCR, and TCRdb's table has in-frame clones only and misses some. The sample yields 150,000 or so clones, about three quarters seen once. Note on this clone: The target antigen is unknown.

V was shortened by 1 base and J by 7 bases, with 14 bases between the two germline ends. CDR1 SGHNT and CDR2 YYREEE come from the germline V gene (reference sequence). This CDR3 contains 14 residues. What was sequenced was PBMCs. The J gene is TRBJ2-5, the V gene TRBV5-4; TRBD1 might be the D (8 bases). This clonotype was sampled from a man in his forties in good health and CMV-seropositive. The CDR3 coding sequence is TGTGCCAGCAGCTTGAGGTACAGGGGGGGGACCCAGTACTTC. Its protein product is CASSLRYRGGTQYF.